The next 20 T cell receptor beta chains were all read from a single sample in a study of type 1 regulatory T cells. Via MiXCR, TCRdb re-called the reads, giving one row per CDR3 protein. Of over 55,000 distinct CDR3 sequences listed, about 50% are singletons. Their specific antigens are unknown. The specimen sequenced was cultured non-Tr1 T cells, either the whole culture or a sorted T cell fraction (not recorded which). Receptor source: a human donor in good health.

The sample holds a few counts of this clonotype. CDR3 in DNA: TGTGCCAGCAGTGATCCACGGAAAAATCAGCCCCAGCATTTT. Protein: CASSDPRKNQPQHF. The chain carries TRBV27 and TRBJ1-5; D gene uncertain. Germline values: CDR1 MNHEY, CDR2 SMNVEV (reference sequence). The CDR3 has 14 residues. V was trimmed by 5 bases and J by 4 bases, leaving 12 bases between them.

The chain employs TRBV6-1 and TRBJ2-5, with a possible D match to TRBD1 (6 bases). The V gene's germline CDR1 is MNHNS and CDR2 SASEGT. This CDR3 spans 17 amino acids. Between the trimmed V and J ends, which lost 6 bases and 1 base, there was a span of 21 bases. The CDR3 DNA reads TGTGCCAGCAGGAGAGTGCCAGGGGCGTCCCCCCAAGAGACCCAGTACTTC. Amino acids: CASRRVPGASPQETQYF.

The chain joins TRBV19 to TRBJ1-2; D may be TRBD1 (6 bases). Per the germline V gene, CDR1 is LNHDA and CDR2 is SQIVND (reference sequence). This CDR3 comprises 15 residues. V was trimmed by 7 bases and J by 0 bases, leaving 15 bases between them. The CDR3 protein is CASTVTGAPNYGYTF. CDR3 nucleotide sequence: TGTGCCAGTACGGTGACAGGTGCGCCTAACTATGGCTACACCTTC.

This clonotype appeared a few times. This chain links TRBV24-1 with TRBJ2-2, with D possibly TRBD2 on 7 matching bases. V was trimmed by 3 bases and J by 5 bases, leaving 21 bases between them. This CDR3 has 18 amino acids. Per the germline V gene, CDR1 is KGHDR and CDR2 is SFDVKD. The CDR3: CATSDLASAGALTGELFF. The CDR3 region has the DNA TGTGCCACCAGTGATCTGGCGAGTGCGGGGGCGCTGACCGGGGAGCTGTTTTTT.

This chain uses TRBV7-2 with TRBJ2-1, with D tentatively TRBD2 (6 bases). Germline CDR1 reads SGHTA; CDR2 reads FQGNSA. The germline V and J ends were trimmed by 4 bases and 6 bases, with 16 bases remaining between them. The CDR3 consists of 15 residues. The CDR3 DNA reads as TGTGCCAGCAGCTCAGGACCTTTGGGGGGCAATGAGCAGTTCTTC. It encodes CASSSGPLGGNEQFF.

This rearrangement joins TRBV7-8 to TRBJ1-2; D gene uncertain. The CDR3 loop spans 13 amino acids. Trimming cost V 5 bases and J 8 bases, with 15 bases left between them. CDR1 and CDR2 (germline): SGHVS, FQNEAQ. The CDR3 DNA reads TGTGCCAGCAGCATAATCCGGGGTGAGGGCTACACCTTC. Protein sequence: CASSIIRGEGYTF.

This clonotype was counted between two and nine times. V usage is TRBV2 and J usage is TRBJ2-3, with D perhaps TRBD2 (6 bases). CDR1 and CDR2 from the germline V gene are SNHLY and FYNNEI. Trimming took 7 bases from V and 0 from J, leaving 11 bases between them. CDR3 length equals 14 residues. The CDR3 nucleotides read TGTGCCAGCACCGGGACTCGCAGCACAGATACGCAGTATTTT. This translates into CASTGTRSTDTQYF.

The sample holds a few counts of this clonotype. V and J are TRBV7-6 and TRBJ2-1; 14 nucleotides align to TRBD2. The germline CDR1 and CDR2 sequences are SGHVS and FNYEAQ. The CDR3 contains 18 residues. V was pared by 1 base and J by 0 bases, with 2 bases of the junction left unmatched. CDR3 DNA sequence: TGTGCCAGCAGCTTAGGGACTAGCGGGGGGTTCTCCTACAATGAGCAGTTCTTC. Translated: CASSLGTSGGFSYNEQFF.

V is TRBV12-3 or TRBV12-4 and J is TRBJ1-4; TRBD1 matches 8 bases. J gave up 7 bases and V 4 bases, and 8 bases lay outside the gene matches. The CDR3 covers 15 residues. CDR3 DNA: TGTGCCAGCAGTTCCACAGGGGGAGGTTTTGAAAAACTGTTTTTT. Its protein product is CASSSTGGGFEKLFF.

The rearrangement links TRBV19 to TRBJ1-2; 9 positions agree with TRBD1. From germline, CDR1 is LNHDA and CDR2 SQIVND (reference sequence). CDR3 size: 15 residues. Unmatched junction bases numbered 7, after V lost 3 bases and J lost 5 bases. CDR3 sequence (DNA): TGTGCCAGTAGTATCGGGACAGGGAGTTCGTATGGCTACACCTTC. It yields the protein CASSIGTGSSYGYTF.

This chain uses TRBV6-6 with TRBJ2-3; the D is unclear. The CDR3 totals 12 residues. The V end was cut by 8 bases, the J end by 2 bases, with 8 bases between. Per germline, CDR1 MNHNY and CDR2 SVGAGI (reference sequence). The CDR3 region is CASHRYTDTQYF. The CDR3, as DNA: TGTGCCAGCCACCGGTACACAGATACGCAGTATTTT.

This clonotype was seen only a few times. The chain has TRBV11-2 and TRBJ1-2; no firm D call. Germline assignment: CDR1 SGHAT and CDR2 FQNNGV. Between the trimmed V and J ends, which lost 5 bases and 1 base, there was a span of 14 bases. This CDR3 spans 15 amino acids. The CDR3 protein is CASSLLLGRNYGYTF. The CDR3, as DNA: TGTGCCAGCAGCCTACTACTAGGCCGTAACTATGGCTACACCTTC.

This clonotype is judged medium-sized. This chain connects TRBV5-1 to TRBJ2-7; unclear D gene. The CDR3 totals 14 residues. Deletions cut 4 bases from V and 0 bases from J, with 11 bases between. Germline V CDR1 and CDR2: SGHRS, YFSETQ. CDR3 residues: CASSPSRPSYEQYF. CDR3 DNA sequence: TGCGCCAGCAGCCCGTCGAGACCCTCCTACGAGCAGTACTTC.

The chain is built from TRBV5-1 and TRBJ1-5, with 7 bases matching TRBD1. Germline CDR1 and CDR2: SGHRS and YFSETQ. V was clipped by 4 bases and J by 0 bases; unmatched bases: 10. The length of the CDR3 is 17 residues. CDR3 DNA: TGCGCCAGCAGCCCGCCGGACAGGAGCTCTAGCAATCAGCCCCAGCATTTT. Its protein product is CASSPPDRSSSNQPQHF. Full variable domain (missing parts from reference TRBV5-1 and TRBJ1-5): KAGVTQTPRYLIKTRGQQVTLSCSPISGHRSVSWYQQTPGQGLQFLFEYFSETQRNKGNFPGRFSGRQFSNSRSEMNVSTLELGDSALYLCASSPPDRSSSNQPQHFGDGTRLSIL.

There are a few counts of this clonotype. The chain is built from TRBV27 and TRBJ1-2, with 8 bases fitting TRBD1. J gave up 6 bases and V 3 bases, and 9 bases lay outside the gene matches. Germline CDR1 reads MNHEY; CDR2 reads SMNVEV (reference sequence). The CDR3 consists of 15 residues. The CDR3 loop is CASSFRDRPMNGYTF. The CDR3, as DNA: TGTGCCAGCAGTTTTAGGGACAGGCCCATGAATGGCTACACCTTC.

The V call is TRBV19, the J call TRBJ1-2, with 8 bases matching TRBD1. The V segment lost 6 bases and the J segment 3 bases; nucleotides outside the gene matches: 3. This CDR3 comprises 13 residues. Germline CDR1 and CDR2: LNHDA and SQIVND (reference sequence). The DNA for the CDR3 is TGTGCCAGTAGGGCGACAGGGGACTATGGCTACACCTTC. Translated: CASRATGDYGYTF.

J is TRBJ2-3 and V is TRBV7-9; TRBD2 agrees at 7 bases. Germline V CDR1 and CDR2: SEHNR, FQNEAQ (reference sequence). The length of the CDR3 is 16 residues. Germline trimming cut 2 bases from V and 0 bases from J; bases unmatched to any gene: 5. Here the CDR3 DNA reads TGTGCCAGCAGCTTAATCCTAGCGGCTAGCACAGATACGCAGTATTTT. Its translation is CASSLILAASTDTQYF.

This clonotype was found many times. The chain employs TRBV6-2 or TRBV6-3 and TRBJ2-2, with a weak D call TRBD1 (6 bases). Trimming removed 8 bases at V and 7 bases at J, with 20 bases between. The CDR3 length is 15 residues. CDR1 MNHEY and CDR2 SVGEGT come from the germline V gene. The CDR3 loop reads CASRPVTGLGGELFF. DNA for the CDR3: TGTGCCAGCCGCCCCGTAACAGGGCTTGGCGGGGAGCTGTTTTTT.

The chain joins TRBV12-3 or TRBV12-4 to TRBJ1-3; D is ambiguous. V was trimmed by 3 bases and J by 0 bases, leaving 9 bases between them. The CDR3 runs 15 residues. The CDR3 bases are TGTGCCAGCAGTTTGAGCGCAAGCTCTGGAAACACCATATATTTT. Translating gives CASSLSASSGNTIYF.

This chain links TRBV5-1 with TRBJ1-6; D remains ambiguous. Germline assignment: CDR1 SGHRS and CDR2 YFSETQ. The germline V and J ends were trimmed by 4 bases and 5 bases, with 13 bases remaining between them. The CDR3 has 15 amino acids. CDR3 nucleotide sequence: TGCGCCAGCAGCGTGTCCGGGGTCAATAATTCACCCCTCCACTTT. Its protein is CASSVSGVNNSPLHF. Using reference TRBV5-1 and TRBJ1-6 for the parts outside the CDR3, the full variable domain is KAGVTQTPRYLIKTRGQQVTLSCSPISGHRSVSWYQQTPGQGLQFLFEYFSETQRNKGNFPGRFSGRQFSNSRSEMNVSTLELGDSALYLCASSVSGVNNSPLHFGNGTRLTVT.